This record covers a single T cell receptor beta chain. Antigen specificity is unknown. This sample stems from a study of shared clonotypes between healthy human individuals. Study-wide points: Naive subsets typically showed greater estimated richness than memory subsets.

Using immunoSEQ multiplex PCR, the repertoire was profiled, and TCRdb retains in-frame clones only, with some absent. The sample consists of 2 million to 2.5 million clones, approximately 93% of them appearing once. CDR3 length: 13 amino acids. The V end lost 5 bases, the J end lost 7 bases, and 14 bases lay between the germline ends. Germline assignment: CDR1 MNHEY and CDR2 SVGAGI. This receptor was identified in a young man in good health. Some clones in this sample may be carry-over from other donors' samples. The V gene is TRBV6-5, the J gene TRBJ1-1; a possible D gene is TRBD1 (5 bases). Sequenced sample: naive CD4+ T cells from PBMCs. Subset specified: CD45RA+ positively selected. DNA for the CDR3: TGTGCCAGCAGTCTCGACAGTATACATGAAGCTTTCTTT. Protein: CASSLDSIHEAFF.